This T cell receptor (beta chain) was profiled in a study of control samples from healthy donors and cancer patients (dated by TCRdb to the early 2020s). The CDR3 goes from the cysteine to the phenylalanine over 14 residues. The DNA shown is the 42-base CDR3, in frame from base 1. Trimming takes 4 bases off V and 4 bases off J; junction bases not matched to a gene: 2. From a lookup of the germline V gene, CDR1 and CDR2 are LGHNA and YSLEER. Regarding this clone: Its antigen has not been determined. Within one base of it there is no much larger clone, and no base qualities were kept.

The method behind the library was the immunoSEQ multiplex PCR assay. In its TCRdb copy, this immuneACCESS table keeps in-frame sequences only and misses some clones. Where compared with another copy, unresolved V genes explain less than half of these, and the others have no known cause. Here the sample has 150,000 to 200,000 clones; roughly 94% occur a single time. The ten largest make up around 8% of the sample. The source of this sequence is a woman in her 40s in good health. The chain couples TRBV4-3 to TRBJ1-4; TRBD1 lines up with 8 middle nucleotides. The sequenced sample was blood. The CDR3: CASSRTGGNEKLFF. DNA sequence: TGCGCCAGCAGCCGAACAGGGGGTAATGAAAAACTGTTTTTT.